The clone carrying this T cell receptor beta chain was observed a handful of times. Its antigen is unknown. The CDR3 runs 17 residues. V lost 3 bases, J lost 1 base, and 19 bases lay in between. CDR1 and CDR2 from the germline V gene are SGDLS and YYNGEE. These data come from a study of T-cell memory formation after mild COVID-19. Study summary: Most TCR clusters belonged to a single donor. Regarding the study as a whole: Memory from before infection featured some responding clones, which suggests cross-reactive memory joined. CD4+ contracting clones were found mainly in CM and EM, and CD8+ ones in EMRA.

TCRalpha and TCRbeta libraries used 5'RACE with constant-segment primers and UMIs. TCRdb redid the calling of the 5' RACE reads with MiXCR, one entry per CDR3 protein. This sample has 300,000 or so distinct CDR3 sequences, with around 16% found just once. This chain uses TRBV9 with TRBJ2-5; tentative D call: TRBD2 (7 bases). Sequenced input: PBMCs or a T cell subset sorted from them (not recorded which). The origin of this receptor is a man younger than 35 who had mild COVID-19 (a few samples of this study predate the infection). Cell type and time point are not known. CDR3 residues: CASSAGVGGGLQETQYF. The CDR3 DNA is TGTGCCAGCAGCGCCGGGGTTGGCGGGGGCCTCCAAGAGACCCAGTACTTC.